These 5 T cell receptor beta chains came from one sample sequenced in a study of T cell responses to AZD1222 COVID-19 vaccine (dated by TCRdb to about 2021). Taken with the paper, the label for time point translates to: about 28 days (+/-7) after the second vaccine dose. Libraries were prepared through the immunoSEQ multiplex PCR assay. TCRdb carries this immuneACCESS record with in-frame sequences only. Its versions omit some clonotypes, under half of them owing to an unresolved V gene in the studies checked, with the rest unexplained. Recorded for this sample are about 77,000 clones; roughly 90% of them occurred a single time. Approximately 4.5% of the sample belongs to the ten largest clones. Source: peripheral blood, taken 28 days after the second AZD1222 dose. The source is an adult who received the AZD1222 COVID-19 vaccine.

The chain joins TRBV28 to TRBJ1-2, with 8 positions matching TRBD1. Germline assignment: CDR1 MDHEN and CDR2 SYDVKM. This CDR3 spans 14 amino acids. With V trimmed by 2 bases and J by 8 bases, 7 bases remained unmatched. The CDR3 nucleotides are TGTGCCAGCAGTTTACCCAGGGGGCGTTTCGGCTACACCTTC. As protein: CASSLPRGRFGYTF.

This rearrangement joins TRBV18 to TRBJ1-1; 8 positions agree with TRBD1. The CDR3 sequence is 17 residues long. Germline V gene data show CDR1 as KGHSH and CDR2 as LQKENI. J lost 6 bases, V lost 3 bases, and 15 bases had no gene match. DNA of the CDR3: TGTGCCAGCTCACCTATCCTCCCGGGACAGGACCCTTCTGAAGCTTTCTTT. Translated: CASSPILPGQDPSEAFF.

The V call is TRBV6-5, the J call TRBJ1-1; 8 nucleotides agree with TRBD1. J gave up 10 bases and V 6 bases, and 10 bases lay outside the gene matches. Germline V gives CDR1 MNHEY, CDR2 SVGAGI. The length of the CDR3 is 13 residues. The CDR3 is CASRPSDRAVAFF. CDR3 sequence (DNA): TGTGCCAGCAGACCCTCGGACAGGGCCGTAGCTTTCTTT.

This sequence joins TRBV2 and TRBJ2-1; D gene unclear. Trimming took off 7 bases at V and 0 bases at J, with 16 bases between the two ends. The CDR3 runs to 16 residues. The germline V gene encodes CDR1 SNHLY and CDR2 FYNNEI. Here the CDR3 DNA reads TGTGCCAGCAACCCCGGTACTCGGAGCTCCTACAATGAGCAGTTCTTC. Its translation is CASNPGTRSSYNEQFF.

Of note for this clone: This same CDR3 is encoded by further DNA sequences in the sample. The chain has TRBV30 and TRBJ2-3; D unclear. With 5 bases removed from V and 2 bases from J, the gap between germline ends came to 5 bases. The germline V gene encodes CDR1 GTSNPN and CDR2 SVGIG (reference sequence). This CDR3 region has 11 residues. The CDR3: CAWSVTDTQYF. As DNA, the CDR3 is TGTGCCTGGTCGGTCACAGATACGCAGTATTTT.